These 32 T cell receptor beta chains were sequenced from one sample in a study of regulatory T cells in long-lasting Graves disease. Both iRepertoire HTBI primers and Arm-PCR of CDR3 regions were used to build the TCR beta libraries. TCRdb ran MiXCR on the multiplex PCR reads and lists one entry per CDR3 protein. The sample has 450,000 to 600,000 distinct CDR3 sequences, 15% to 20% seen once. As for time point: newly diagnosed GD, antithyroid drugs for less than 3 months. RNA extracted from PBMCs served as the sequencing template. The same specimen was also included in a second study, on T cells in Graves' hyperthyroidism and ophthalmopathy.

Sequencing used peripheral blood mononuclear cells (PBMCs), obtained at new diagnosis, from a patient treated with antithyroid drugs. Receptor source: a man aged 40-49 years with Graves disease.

CDR3 DNA: TGTGCCAGCAGTGCGGGGACAGGGGCTAACTATGGCTACACCTTC. Protein product: CASSAGTGANYGYTF. J is TRBJ1-2 and V is TRBV6-4; 10 positions match TRBD1. Germline V lookup: CDR1 MRHNA, CDR2 SNTAGT. V shed 4 bases, J shed 0 bases, and the junction held 2 bases outside the gene matches. The CDR3 is 15 residues long.

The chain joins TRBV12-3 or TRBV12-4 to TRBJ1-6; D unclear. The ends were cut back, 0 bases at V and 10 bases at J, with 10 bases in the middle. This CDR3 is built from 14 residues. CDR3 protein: CASSLADRYSPLHF. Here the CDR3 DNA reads TGTGCCAGCAGTTTAGCGGATCGGTACTCACCCCTCCACTTT.

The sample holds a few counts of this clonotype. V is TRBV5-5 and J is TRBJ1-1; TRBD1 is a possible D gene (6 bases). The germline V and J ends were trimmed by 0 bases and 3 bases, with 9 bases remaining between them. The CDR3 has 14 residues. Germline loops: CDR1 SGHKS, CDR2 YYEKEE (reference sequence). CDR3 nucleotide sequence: TGTGCCAGCAGCTTGGGGACAGAATACACTGAAGCTTTCTTT. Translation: CASSLGTEYTEAFF.

The CDR3 DNA reads as TGTGCCAGCAGTTTATTAGGACTAGCGGGAGGGGAGACCCAGTACTTC. Protein: CASSLLGLAGGETQYF. The chain joins TRBV28 to TRBJ2-5; 15 bases line up with TRBD2. The junction had 2 bases not matched to a gene; V was cut back by 1 base and J by 5 bases. Germline-derived CDR1 and CDR2 are MDHEN and SYDVKM. This CDR3 has 16 amino acids. Complete variable domain (other parts from reference TRBV28 and TRBJ2-5): DVKVTQSSRYLVKRTGEKVFLECVQDMDHENMFWYRQDPGLGLRLIYFSYDVKMKEKGDIPEGYSVSREKKERFSLILESASTNQTSMYLCASSLLGLAGGETQYFGPGTRLLVL.

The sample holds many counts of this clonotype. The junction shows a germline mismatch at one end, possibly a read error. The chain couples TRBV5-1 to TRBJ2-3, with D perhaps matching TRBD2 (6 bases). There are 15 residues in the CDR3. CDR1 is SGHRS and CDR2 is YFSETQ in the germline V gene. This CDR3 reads CASSLEGTGTDTQYF. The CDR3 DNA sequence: TGTGCCAGCAGCTTGGAGGGGACGGGCACAGATACGCAGTATTTT.

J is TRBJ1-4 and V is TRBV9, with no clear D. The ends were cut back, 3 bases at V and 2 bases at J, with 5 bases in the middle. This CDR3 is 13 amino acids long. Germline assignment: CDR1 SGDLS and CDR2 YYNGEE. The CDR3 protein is CASSGRTNEKLFF. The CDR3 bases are TGTGCCAGCAGCGGTCGGACTAATGAAAAACTGTTTTTT.

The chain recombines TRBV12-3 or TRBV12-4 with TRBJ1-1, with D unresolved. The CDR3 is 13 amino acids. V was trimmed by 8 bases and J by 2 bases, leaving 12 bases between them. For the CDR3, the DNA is TGTGCCAGCGCCTTCACTCAAAACACTGAAGCTTTCTTT. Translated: CASAFTQNTEAFF.

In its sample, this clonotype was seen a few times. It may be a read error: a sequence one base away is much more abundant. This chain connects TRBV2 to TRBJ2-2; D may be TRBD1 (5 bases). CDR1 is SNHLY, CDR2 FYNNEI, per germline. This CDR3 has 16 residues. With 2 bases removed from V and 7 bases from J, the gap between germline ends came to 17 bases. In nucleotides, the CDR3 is TGTGCCAGCAGTGAACTTGGGGCGAGGTCCCACGGGGAGCTGTTTTTT. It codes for CASSELGARSHGELFF.

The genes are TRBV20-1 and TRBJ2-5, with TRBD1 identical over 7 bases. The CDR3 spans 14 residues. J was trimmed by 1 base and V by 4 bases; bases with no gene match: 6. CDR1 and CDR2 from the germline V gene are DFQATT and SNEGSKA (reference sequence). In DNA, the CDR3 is TGCAGTGCTAATACAGGGGATCGCCAAGAGACCCAGTACTTC. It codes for CSANTGDRQETQYF.

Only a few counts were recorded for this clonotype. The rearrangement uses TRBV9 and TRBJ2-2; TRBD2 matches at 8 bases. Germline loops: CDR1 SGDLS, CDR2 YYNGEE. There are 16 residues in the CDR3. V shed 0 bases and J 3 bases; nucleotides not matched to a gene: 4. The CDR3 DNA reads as TGTGCCAGCAGCGTAGTTCCGGGAGGGGACACCGGGGAGCTGTTTTTT. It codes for CASSVVPGGDTGELFF.

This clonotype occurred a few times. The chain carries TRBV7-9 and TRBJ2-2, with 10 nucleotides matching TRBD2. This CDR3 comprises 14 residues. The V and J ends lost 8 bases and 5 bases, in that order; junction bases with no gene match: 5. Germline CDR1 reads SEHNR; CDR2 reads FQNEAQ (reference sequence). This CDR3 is CASATSGWTGELFF. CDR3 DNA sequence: TGTGCCAGCGCGACTAGCGGGTGGACCGGGGAGCTGTTTTTT.

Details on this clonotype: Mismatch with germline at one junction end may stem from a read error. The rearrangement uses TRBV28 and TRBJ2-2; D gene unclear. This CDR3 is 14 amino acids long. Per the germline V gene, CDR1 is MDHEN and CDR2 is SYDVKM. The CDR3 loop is CASSSAANTRELFF. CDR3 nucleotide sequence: TGTGCCAGCAGTTCGGCGGCGAACACCAGGGAGCTGTTTTTT.

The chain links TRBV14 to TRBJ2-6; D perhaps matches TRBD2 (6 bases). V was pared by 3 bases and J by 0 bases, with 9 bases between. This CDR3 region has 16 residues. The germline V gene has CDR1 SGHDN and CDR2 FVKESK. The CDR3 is CASSQMGLSGANVLTF. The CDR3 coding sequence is TGTGCCAGCAGCCAGATGGGACTCTCTGGGGCCAACGTCCTGACTTTC.

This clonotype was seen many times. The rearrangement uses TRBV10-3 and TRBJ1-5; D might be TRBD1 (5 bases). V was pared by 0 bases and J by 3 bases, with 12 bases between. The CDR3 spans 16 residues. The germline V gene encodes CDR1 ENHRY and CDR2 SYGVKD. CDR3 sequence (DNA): TGTGCCATCAGTGAGTCCAGGGAAATCCTCAATCAGCCCCAGCATTTT. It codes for CAISESREILNQPQHF.

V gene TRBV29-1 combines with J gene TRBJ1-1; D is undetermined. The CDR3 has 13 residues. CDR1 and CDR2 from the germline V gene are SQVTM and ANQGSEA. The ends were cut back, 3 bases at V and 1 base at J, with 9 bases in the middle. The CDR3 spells CSVDPWGNTEAFF. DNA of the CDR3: TGCAGCGTTGACCCGTGGGGGAACACTGAAGCTTTCTTT.

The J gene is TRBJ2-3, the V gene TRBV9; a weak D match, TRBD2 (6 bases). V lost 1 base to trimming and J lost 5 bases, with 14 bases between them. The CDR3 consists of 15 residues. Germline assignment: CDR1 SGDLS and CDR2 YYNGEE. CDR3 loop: CASSVTGGRLDTQYF. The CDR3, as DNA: TGTGCCAGCAGCGTAACTGGTGGGAGGTTAGATACGCAGTATTTT.

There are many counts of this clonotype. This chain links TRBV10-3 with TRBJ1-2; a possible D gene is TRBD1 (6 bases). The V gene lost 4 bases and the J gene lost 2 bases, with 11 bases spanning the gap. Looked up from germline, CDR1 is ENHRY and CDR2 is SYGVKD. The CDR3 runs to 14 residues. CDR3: CAISVTGSNYGYTF. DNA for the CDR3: TGTGCCATCAGTGTGACAGGTTCCAACTATGGCTACACCTTC.

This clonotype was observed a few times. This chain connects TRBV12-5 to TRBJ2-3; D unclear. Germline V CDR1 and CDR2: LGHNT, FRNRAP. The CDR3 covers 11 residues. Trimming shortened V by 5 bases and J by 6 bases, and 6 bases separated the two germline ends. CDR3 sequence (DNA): TGTGCTAGTGGTATGGGGGATACGCAGTATTTT. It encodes CASGMGDTQYF.

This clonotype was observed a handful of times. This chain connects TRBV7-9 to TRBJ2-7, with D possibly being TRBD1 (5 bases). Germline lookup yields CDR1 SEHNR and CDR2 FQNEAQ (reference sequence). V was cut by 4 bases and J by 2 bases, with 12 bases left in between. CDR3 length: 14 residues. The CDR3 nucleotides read TGTGCCAGCAGCTCCGAGACAGAAACCTACGAGCAGTACTTC. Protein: CASSSETETYEQYF. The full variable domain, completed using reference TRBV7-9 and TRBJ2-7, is DTGVSQNPRHKITKRGQNVTFRCDPISEHNRLYWYRQTLGQGPEFLTYFQNEAQLEKSRLLSDRFSAERPKGSFSTLEIQRTEQGDSAMYLCASSSETETYEQYFGPGTRLTVT.

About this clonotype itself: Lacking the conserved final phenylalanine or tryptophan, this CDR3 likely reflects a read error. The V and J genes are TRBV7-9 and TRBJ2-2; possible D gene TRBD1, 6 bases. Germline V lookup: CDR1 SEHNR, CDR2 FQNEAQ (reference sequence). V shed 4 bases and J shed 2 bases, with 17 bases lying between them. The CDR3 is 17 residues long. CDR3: CASSSKEPGHNTGELFC. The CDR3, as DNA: TGTGCCAGCAGCTCCAAGGAACCGGGACACAACACCGGGGAGCTGTTTTGT.

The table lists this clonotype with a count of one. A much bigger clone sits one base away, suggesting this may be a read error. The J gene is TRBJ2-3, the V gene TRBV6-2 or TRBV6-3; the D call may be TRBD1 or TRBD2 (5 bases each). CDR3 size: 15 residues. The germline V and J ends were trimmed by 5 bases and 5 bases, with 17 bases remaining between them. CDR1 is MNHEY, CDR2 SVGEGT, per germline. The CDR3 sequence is CASSDQPGRQDTQYF. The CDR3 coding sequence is TGTGCCAGCAGTGATCAACCGGGGCGACAAGATACGCAGTATTTT.

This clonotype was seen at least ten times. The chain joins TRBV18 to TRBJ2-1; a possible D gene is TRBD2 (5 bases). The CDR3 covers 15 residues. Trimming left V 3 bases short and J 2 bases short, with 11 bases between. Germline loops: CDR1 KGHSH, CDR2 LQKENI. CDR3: CASSPTLVPYNEQFF. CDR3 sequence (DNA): TGTGCCAGCTCACCTACACTAGTGCCCTACAATGAGCAGTTCTTC.

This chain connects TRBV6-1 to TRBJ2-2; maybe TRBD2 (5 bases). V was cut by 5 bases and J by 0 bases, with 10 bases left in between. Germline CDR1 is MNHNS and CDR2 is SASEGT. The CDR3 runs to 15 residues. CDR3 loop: CASSRGQTNTGELFF. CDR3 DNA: TGTGCCAGCAGTCGCGGGCAAACGAACACCGGGGAGCTGTTTTTT.

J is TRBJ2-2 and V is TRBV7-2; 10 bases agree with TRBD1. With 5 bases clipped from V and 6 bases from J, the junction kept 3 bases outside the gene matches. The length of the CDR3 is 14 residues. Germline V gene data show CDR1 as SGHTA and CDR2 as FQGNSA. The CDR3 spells CASSPTGGPGELFF. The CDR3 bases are TGTGCCAGCAGCCCGACAGGGGGCCCCGGGGAGCTGTTTTTT. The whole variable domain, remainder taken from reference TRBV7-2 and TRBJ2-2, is GAGVSQSPSNKVTEKGKDVELRCDPISGHTALYWYRQSLGQGLEFLIYFQGNSAPDKSGLPSDRFSAERTGGSVSTLTIQRTQQEDSAVYLCASSPTGGPGELFFGEGSRLTVL.

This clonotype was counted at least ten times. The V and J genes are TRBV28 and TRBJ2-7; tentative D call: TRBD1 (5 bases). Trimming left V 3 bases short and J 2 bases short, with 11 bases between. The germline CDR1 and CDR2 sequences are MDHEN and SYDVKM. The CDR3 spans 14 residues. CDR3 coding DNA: TGTGCCAGCAGTTTGCCGGACATCCCCTACGAGCAGTACTTC. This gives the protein CASSLPDIPYEQYF.

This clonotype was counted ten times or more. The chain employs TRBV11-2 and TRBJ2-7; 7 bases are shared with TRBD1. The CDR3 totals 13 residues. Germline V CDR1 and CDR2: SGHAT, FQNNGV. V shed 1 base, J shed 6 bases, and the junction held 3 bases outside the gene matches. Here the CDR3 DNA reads TGTGCCAGCAGCTTAGTTAGGGGGCCCGAGCAGTACTTC. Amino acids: CASSLVRGPEQYF.

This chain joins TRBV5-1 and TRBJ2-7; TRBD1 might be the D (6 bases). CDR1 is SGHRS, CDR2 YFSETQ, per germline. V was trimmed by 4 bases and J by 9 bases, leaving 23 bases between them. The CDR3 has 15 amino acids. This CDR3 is CASSLGDSGQNPQYF. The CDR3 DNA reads TGCGCCAGCAGCCTGGGTGACTCCGGACAGAACCCGCAGTACTTC.

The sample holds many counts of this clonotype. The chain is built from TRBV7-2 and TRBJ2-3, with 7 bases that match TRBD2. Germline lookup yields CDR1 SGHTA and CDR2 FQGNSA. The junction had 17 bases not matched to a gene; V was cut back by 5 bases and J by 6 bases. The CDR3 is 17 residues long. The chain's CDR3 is CASSREMRESMGDTQYF. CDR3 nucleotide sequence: TGTGCCAGCAGCCGGGAGATGCGGGAGAGTATGGGGGATACGCAGTATTTT.

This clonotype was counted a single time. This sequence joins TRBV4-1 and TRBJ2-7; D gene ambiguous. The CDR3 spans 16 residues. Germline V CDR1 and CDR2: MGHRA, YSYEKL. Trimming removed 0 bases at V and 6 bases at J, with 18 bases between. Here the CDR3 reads CASSQDVQMILGEQYF. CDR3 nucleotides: TGCGCCAGCAGCCAAGATGTGCAGATGATTTTGGGCGAGCAGTACTTC.

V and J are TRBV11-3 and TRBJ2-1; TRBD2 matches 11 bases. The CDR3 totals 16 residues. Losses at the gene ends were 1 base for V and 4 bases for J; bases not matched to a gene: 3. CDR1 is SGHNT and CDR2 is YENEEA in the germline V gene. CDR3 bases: TGTGCCAGCAGCTTAGGGGTAGCGGGAGGGTACAATGAGCAGTTCTTC. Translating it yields CASSLGVAGGYNEQFF.

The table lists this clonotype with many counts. As DNA, the CDR3 is TGTGCCAGCAGCGCTAGCGGGAGGGCCGCAGATACGCAGTATTTT. As protein: CASSASGRAADTQYF. V is TRBV7-8 and J is TRBJ2-3, with TRBD2 matching 12 bases. Germline CDR1 and CDR2: SGHVS and FQNEAQ. The CDR3 has 15 residues. Losses at the gene ends were 5 bases for V and 4 bases for J; bases not matched to a gene: 4. Variable domain in full (rest from reference TRBV7-8 and TRBJ2-3): GAGVSQSPRYKVAKRGQDVALRCDPISGHVSLFWYQQALGQGPEFLTYFQNEAQLDKSGLPSDRFFAERPEGSVSTLKIQRTQQEDSAVYLCASSASGRAADTQYFGPGTRLTVL.

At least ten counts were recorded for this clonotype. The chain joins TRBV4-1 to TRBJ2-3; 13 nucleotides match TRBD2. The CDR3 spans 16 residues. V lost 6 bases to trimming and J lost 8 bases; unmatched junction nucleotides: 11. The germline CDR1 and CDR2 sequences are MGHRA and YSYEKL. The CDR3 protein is CASSQTGTSGMATQYF. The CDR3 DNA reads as TGCGCCAGCAGTCAAACCGGGACTAGCGGGATGGCTACGCAGTATTTT.